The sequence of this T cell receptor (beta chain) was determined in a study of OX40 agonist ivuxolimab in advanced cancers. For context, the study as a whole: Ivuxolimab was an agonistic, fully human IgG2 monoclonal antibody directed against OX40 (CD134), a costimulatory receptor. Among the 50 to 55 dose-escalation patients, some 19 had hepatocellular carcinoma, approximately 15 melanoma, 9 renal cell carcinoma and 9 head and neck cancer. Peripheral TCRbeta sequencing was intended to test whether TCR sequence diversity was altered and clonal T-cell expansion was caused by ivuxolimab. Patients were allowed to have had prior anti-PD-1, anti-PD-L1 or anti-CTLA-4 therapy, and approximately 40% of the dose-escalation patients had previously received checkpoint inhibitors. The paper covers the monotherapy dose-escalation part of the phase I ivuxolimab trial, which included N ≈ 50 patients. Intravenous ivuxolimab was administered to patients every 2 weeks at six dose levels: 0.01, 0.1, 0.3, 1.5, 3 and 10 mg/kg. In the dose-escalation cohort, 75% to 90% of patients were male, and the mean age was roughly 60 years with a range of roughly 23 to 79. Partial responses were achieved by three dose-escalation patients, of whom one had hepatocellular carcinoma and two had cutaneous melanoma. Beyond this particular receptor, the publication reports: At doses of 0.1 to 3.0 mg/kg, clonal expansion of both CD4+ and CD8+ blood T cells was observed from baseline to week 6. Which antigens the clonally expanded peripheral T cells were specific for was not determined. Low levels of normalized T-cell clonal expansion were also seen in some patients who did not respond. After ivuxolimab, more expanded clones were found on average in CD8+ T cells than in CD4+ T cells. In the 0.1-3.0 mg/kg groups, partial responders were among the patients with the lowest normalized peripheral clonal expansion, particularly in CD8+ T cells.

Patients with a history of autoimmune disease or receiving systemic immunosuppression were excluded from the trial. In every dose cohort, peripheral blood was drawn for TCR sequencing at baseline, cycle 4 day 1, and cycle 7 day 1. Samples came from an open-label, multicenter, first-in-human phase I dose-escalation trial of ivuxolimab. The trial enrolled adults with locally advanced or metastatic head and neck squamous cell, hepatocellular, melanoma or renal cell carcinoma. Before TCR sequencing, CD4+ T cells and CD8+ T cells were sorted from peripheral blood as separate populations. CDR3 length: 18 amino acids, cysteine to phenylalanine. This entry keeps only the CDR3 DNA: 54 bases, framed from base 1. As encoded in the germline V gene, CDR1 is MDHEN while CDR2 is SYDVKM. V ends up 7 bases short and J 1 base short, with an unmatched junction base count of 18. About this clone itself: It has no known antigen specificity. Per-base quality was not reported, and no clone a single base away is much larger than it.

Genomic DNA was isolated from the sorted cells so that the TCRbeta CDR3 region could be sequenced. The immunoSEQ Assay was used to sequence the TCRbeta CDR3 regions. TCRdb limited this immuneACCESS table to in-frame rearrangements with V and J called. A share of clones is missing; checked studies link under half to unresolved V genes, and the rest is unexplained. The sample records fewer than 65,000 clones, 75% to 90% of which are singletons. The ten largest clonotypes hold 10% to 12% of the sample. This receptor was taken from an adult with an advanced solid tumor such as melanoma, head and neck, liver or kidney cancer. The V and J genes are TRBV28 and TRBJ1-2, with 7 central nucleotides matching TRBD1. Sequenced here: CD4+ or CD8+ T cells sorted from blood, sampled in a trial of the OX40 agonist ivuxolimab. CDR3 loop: CASNSPGTVGWINYGYTF. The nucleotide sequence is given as TGTGCCAGCAATTCCCCCGGGACAGTGGGTTGGATTAACTATGGCTACACCTTC.